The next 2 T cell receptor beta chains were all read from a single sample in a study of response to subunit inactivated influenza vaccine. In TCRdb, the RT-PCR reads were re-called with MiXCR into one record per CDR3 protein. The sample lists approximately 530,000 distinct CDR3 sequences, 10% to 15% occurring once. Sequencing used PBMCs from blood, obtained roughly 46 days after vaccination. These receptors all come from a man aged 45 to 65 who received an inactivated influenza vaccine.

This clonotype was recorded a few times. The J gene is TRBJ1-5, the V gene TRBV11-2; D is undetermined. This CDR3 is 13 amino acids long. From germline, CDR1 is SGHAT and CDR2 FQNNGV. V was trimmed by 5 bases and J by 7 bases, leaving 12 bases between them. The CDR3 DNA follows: TGTGCCAGCAGCCCAAGCCGCGGACAGCCCCAGCATTTT. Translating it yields CASSPSRGQPQHF.

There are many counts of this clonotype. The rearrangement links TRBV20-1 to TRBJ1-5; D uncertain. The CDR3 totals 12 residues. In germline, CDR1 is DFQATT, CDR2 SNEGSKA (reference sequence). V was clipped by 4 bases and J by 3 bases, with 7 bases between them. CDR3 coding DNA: TGCAGTGCTAAAAGAGTCAATCAGCCCCAGCATTTT. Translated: CSAKRVNQPQHF.